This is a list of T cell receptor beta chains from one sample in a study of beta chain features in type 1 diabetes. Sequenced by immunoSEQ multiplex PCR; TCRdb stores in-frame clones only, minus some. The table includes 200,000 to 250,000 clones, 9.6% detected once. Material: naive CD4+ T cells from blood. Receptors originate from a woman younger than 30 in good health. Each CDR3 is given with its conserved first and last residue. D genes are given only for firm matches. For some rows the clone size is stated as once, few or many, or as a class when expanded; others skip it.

cdr3_aa: CASSLDRVLDTQYF
cdr3_nt: TGTGCCAGCAGCTTAGATCGGGTTTTAGATACGCAGTATTTT
v_call: TRBV7-2
d_call: .
j_call: TRBJ2-3
clone_size: .

cdr3_aa: CATSIPEGEQYF
cdr3_nt: TGTGCCACCAGCATACCTGAGGGCGAGCAGTACTTC
v_call: TRBV15
d_call: .
j_call: TRBJ2-7
clone_size: few

cdr3_aa: CASESLSSNSPLHF
cdr3_nt: TGTGCCAGCGAAAGCCTCTCGAGTAATTCACCCCTCCACTTT
v_call: TRBV6-1
d_call: .
j_call: TRBJ1-6
clone_size: .

cdr3_aa: CASSVGTVGGETQYF
cdr3_nt: TGTGCCAGCAGCGTCGGGACGGTGGGGGGAGAGACCCAGTACTTC
v_call: TRBV9
d_call: .
j_call: TRBJ2-5
clone_size: few

cdr3_aa: CASSNQPGQRNEKLFF
cdr3_nt: TGTGCCAGCAGTAACCAACCGGGACAGCGTAATGAAAAACTGTTTTTT
v_call: TRBV5-4
d_call: TRBD1
j_call: TRBJ1-4
clone_size: few

cdr3_aa: CASSPTGILNTGELFF
cdr3_nt: TGTGCCAGCAGTCCTACCGGGATATTAAACACCGGGGAGCTGTTTTTT
v_call: TRBV2
d_call: .
j_call: TRBJ2-2
clone_size: .

cdr3_aa: CASSSTSGGGYNEQFF
cdr3_nt: TGTGCCAGCAGCTCTACTAGCGGGGGCGGGTACAATGAGCAGTTCTTC
v_call: TRBV7-9
d_call: TRBD2
j_call: TRBJ2-1
clone_size: few

cdr3_aa: CASSLAGVPNTEAFF
cdr3_nt: TGTGCCAGTAGTTTGGCAGGGGTTCCGAACACTGAAGCTTTCTTT
v_call: TRBV19
d_call: .
j_call: TRBJ1-1
clone_size: few

cdr3_aa: CASSQDRVDIQYF
cdr3_nt: TGTGCCAGCAGCCAGGACAGGGTAGACATTCAGTACTTC
v_call: TRBV6-6
d_call: TRBD1
j_call: TRBJ2-4
clone_size: .

cdr3_aa: CASSYLEQGYEQYF
cdr3_nt: TGTGCCAGCAGCTACCTCGAGCAGGGTTACGAGCAGTACTTC
v_call: TRBV11-2
d_call: .
j_call: TRBJ2-7
clone_size: few

cdr3_aa: CSVTGTGNTEAFF
cdr3_nt: TGCAGCGTCACCGGGACAGGGAACACTGAAGCTTTCTTT
v_call: TRBV29-1
d_call: TRBD1
j_call: TRBJ1-1
clone_size: few

cdr3_aa: CASSGQAGAYEQYF
cdr3_nt: TGTGCCAGCAGTGGACAGGCTGGGGCCTACGAGCAGTACTTC
v_call: TRBV11-2
d_call: TRBD1
j_call: TRBJ2-7
clone_size: few

cdr3_aa: CASSPTDRYEQYF
cdr3_nt: TGTGCCAGCAGTCCGACGGACAGGTACGAGCAGTACTTC
v_call: TRBV6-1
d_call: TRBD1
j_call: TRBJ2-7
clone_size: few

cdr3_aa: CASSIRAGQDRGRWTGELFF
cdr3_nt: TGTGCCAGTAGTATAAGGGCAGGGCAGGACAGGGGGCGCTGGACCGGGGAGCTGTTTTTT
v_call: TRBV19
d_call: TRBD1
j_call: TRBJ2-2
clone_size: .

cdr3_aa: CAWSAGLAGGGEQYF
cdr3_nt: TGTGCCTGGAGTGCGGGACTAGCGGGGGGTGGCGAGCAGTACTTC
v_call: TRBV30
d_call: TRBD2
j_call: TRBJ2-7
clone_size: .

cdr3_aa: CSAGEGNEKLFF
cdr3_nt: TGCAGCGCGGGGGAAGGTAATGAAAAACTGTTTTTT
v_call: TRBV29-1
d_call: .
j_call: TRBJ1-4
clone_size: few

cdr3_aa: CASSGPRAYYGYTF
cdr3_nt: TGTGCCAGCAGCGGCCCCAGGGCTTACTATGGCTACACCTTC
v_call: TRBV5-5
d_call: .
j_call: TRBJ1-2
clone_size: once

cdr3_aa: CASSIMATGVGETQYF
cdr3_nt: TGTGCCAGTAGTATTATGGCGACGGGAGTTGGTGAGACCCAGTACTTC
v_call: TRBV19
d_call: .
j_call: TRBJ2-5
clone_size: few

cdr3_aa: CASTKLGNNEQFF
cdr3_nt: TGTGCCAGCACCAAGCTAGGTAACAATGAGCAGTTCTTC
v_call: TRBV2
d_call: .
j_call: TRBJ2-1
clone_size: .

cdr3_aa: CAISESVQGPETQYF
cdr3_nt: TGTGCCATCAGTGAGTCGGTCCAGGGGCCGGAGACCCAGTACTTC
v_call: TRBV10-3
d_call: .
j_call: TRBJ2-5
clone_size: few

cdr3_aa: CASSYSGRRGNQPQHF
cdr3_nt: TGTGCCAGCAGTTACTCGGGCCGTAGAGGCAATCAGCCCCAGCATTTT
v_call: TRBV6-5
d_call: .
j_call: TRBJ1-5
clone_size: few

cdr3_aa: CASSAGTSTLDTEAFF
cdr3_nt: TGCGCCAGCAGCGCAGGGACATCGACGTTAGACACTGAAGCTTTCTTT
v_call: TRBV5-1
d_call: .
j_call: TRBJ1-1
clone_size: few

cdr3_aa: CASVGLAGVEQFF
cdr3_nt: TGTGCTAGTGTGGGACTAGCGGGAGTAGAGCAGTTCTTC
v_call: TRBV12-5
d_call: TRBD2
j_call: TRBJ2-1
clone_size: .